The source of this T cell receptor beta chain is a study of blood T cell repertoires in COVID-19 (dated by TCRdb to the early 2020s). Regarding the complete study: The collaborator samples originated in the United States, Italy and Spain and spanned the acute and convalescent phases of COVID-19. The material from the prospective study consisted of cDNA or gDNA derived from T cells, B-cell-depleted T cells, or PBMCs. Deeply sampled blood TCRbeta repertoires from subjects exposed to, actively infected with, or recovered from COVID-19 were included in the dataset. The repertoires were made available in a free public database intended to serve as a resource for research on the immune response to SARS-CoV-2. Samples were obtained from the ongoing ImmuneRACE study (first 160 participants) and from about 1,300 subjects provided by 6 global collaborators. A de-identified subject ID, COVID-19 status, age in years and sex were almost always included in the sample metadata. Where available, HLA class I and class II types were obtained from metadata supplied by the sample provider rather than from assay-based typing.

In the case of this clone: The target of this receptor is not known. There are no base qualities to consult, and no much larger clone falls within one base.

The immunoSEQ Assay, a bias-controlled multiplex PCR, was used to amplify TCRbeta CDR3 regions from genomic DNA. In the original analysis: Within the assay, amplification of reference gene primers was used to estimate how many nucleated cells each sample contained. To quantify the absolute abundance of each unique TCRbeta CDR3 rearrangement, sequence reads were collapsed and filtered. For each sample, productive Simpson clonality was calculated as the square root of Simpson's diversity index over productive rearrangements. TCRdb carries this immuneACCESS record with in-frame sequences only. Its versions omit some clonotypes, under half of them owing to an unresolved V gene in the studies checked, with the rest unexplained. V and J calls and clone size are given by that table; D and trimming were obtained from the DNA. The sample has a few hundred thousand clones on record, 85% of them singletons. Of the sample, roughly 2.6% is held by the ten largest clones.

Results the study describes overall, beyond this receptor: The quantity of clinical and demographic metadata differed by source and by participant and was supplied without curation.

In the prospective study, participants were about 18 to 89 years old, resided in approximately 25 geographic areas of the United States, and were enrolled through a virtual design. Cohort assignment in the prospective study relied on participant-reported clinical history from a screening survey and a study questionnaire. For ImmuneRACE Cohort 3, a participant was defined as recovered based on two consecutive negative NP/OP PCR tests, clearance by a healthcare professional, or resolution of symptoms. In the prospective study, mobile phlebotomists collected whole blood, serum and a nasopharyngeal or oropharyngeal swab from each participant. Participants in the prospective study had the option to provide additional blood draws and questionnaires over a roughly 2-month period. Before DNA extraction, prospective study blood samples were shipped either frozen or at room temperature. The CDR3 contains 14 residues, cysteine and phenylalanine counted. The entry retains the CDR3 DNA only, 42 bases that are in frame from base 1. Trimming takes 4 bases from V and 1 base from J, and the germline ends sit 8 bases apart. CDR1 LNHDA and CDR2 SQIVND are derived from the germline V gene (reference sequence).

The sequence came from a woman aged 45-65 years who had recovered from COVID-19. The receptor chain draws on TRBV19 and TRBJ2-4, with a weak D call of TRBD2 (5 bases match). The specimen was PBMCs or T cells enriched from blood (not recorded which). The DNA sequence follows: TGTGCCAGTAGTAGATCGGGGGCCAAAAACATTCAGTACTTC. It specifies CASSRSGAKNIQYF.